The 32 T cell receptor beta chains given below trace back to one sample, sequenced in a study of blood T cell repertoires in COVID-19. Data came from immunoSEQ multiplex PCR; TCRdb stores just in-frame clones and leaves some out. This sample has 65,000 to 85,000 clones, with around 86% found just once. What was sequenced was peripheral blood. The receptors here all came from a woman aged 18-29 years with acute or convalescent COVID-19.

The CDR3 protein is CASSLGNRRRESADTQYF. The CDR3 coding sequence is TGTGCCAGCAGCTTAGGGAATCGGCGGCGGGAGTCTGCAGATACGCAGTATTTT. The chain employs TRBV7-9 and TRBJ2-3, with 7 bases fitting TRBD2. This CDR3 has 18 residues. CDR1 is SEHNR, CDR2 FQNEAQ, per germline (reference sequence). Trimming took 1 base from V and 4 from J; bases not matched to a gene: 14.

This clone showed up just a few times. V and J are TRBV21-1 and TRBJ1-5; the tabulated D call, TRBD1, remains unverified against the DNA. TRBV21-1 is annotated as a pseudogene. CDR3 length: 17 amino acids. CDR3 residues: CASSKGSQGYSNQPQHF. The CDR3 nucleotides read TGTGCCAGCAGCAAAGGAAGCCAGGGATATAGCAATCAGCCCCAGCATTTT.

This sequence joins TRBV4-1 and TRBJ1-1; TRBD1 agrees at 7 bases. Germline V CDR1 and CDR2: MGHRA, YSYEKL. This CDR3 has 15 residues. V dropped 3 bases and J dropped 4; count of bases not matched to a gene: 8. The CDR3 protein is CASSQSNRGITEAFF. The CDR3 coding sequence is TGCGCCAGCAGCCAGAGCAACAGGGGTATCACTGAAGCTTTCTTT.

CDR3 bases: TGCGCCAGCAGAAAAACGGACAGGGGGCCATCCGGGGAGCTGTTTTTT. Protein sequence: CASRKTDRGPSGELFF. The chain links TRBV5-1 to TRBJ2-2, with 11 bases fitting TRBD1. Per germline, CDR1 SGHRS and CDR2 YFSETQ. Trimming at V came to 5 bases and at J to 6 bases, leaving 9 bases not matched to a gene. This CDR3 is 16 amino acids long.

The gene calls are TRBV28 and TRBJ2-1; 13 nucleotides agree with TRBD2. This CDR3 region has 15 residues. Germline V gene sequence: CDR1 MDHEN, CDR2 SYDVKM. J lost 7 bases, V lost 4 bases, and 4 bases had no gene match. Written as DNA, the CDR3 is TGTGCCAGCAGTTCACTAGCGGGAGGGCCGAATGAGCAGTTCTTC. Its translation is CASSSLAGGPNEQFF.

V and J are TRBV27 and TRBJ2-3; TRBD1 matches at 8 bases. With V trimmed by 5 bases and J by 3 bases, 7 bases remained unmatched. The CDR3 has 15 residues. Germline V gene lookup returns CDR1 MNHEY and CDR2 SMNVEV (reference sequence). The CDR3 nucleotides are TGTGCCAGCAGTCCCAGGGGGCTCGGAACAGATACGCAGTATTTT. It translates to CASSPRGLGTDTQYF.

As for this clone: The final CDR3 position lacks the conserved phenylalanine or tryptophan, pointing to a likely read error. The DNA is omitted, as the CDR3 cannot be located on it reliably, and the CDR3 follows TCRdb's listing. The chain has TRBV7-9 and TRBJ1-2. Including both end residues, the CDR3 is 13 amino acids long. In germline, CDR1 is SEHNR, CDR2 FQNEAQ (reference sequence). The CDR3 reads CASSLEAGMTWRV.

V gene TRBV28 combines with J gene TRBJ1-1; 7 bases match TRBD1. This CDR3 is built from 15 residues. Trimming took 6 bases from V and 1 from J; bases not matched to a gene: 8. The germline CDR1 and CDR2 sequences are MDHEN and SYDVKM. In DNA form, the CDR3 reads TGTGCCAGCAGGGAGATCGGGACAGCGAACACTGAAGCTTTCTTT. This translates into CASREIGTANTEAFF.

The rearrangement uses TRBV15 and TRBJ2-1, with D possibly matching TRBD2 (5 bases). The CDR3 is 15 amino acids. The V end lost 0 bases, the J end lost 7 bases, and 13 bases lay between the germline ends. Per germline, CDR1 LNHNV and CDR2 YYDKDF (reference sequence). The CDR3 protein is CATSRERETLNEQFF. Here the CDR3 DNA reads TGTGCCACCAGCAGAGAGAGGGAGACATTGAATGAGCAGTTCTTC.

The chain carries TRBV9 and TRBJ1-2, with 7 bases that match TRBD1. Germline values: CDR1 SGDLS, CDR2 YYNGEE. The CDR3 consists of 14 residues. With 4 bases clipped from V and 4 bases from J, the junction kept 7 bases outside the gene matches. CDR3: CASSPMDRTYGYTF. CDR3 nucleotide sequence: TGTGCCAGCAGCCCAATGGACAGGACCTATGGCTACACCTTC.

The chain employs TRBV27 and TRBJ2-3; 10 bases are shared with TRBD2. J was trimmed by 1 base and V by 4 bases; bases with no gene match: 14. CDR3 size: 19 residues. Germline CDR1 reads MNHEY; CDR2 reads SMNVEV (reference sequence). The CDR3 DNA is TGTGCCAGCAGTTCAATATCCCCCGGCCTAGCGGGAGGCACAGATACGCAGTATTTT. Translated: CASSSISPGLAGGTDTQYF.

The chain employs TRBV7-9 and TRBJ1-1; D possibly corresponds to TRBD1 (5 bases). V lost 1 base to trimming and J lost 3 bases, with 12 bases between them. This CDR3 is 15 amino acids long. Germline V gene lookup returns CDR1 SEHNR and CDR2 FQNEAQ (reference sequence). The CDR3 DNA sequence: TGTGCCAGCAGCTTAGGCACGCCGGGGGACACTGAAGCTTTCTTT. Translated, it gives CASSLGTPGDTEAFF.

This clone appeared once. The chain uses TRBV5-1 and TRBJ2-1; 8 nucleotides agree with TRBD1. Losses at the gene ends were 4 bases for V and 6 bases for J; bases not matched to a gene: 9. The CDR3 extends over 15 amino acids. CDR1 is SGHRS and CDR2 is YFSETQ in the germline V gene. CDR3 sequence reads: CASSLTGQDSNEQFF. As DNA, the CDR3 is TGCGCCAGCAGCCTCACGGGACAGGACTCCAATGAGCAGTTCTTC.

This chain links TRBV29-1 with TRBJ2-3; D might be TRBD1 (6 bases). V lost 5 bases and J 7 bases, leaving 13 bases between the germline ends. Per the germline V gene, CDR1 is SQVTM and CDR2 is ANQGSEA. The length of the CDR3 is 12 residues. This CDR3 is CSVRTEANTQYF. The CDR3 nucleotides read TGCAGCGTTAGGACAGAGGCAAATACGCAGTATTTT.

The chain is built from TRBV30 and TRBJ1-3; D remains ambiguous. Germline lookup yields CDR1 GTSNPN and CDR2 SVGIG (reference sequence). V shed 0 bases and J shed 6 bases, with 12 bases lying between them. The CDR3 consists of 14 residues. The CDR3 coding sequence is TGTGCCTGGAGTGTACCACGGGAGGTAAACACCATATATTTT. Amino acid sequence: CAWSVPREVNTIYF.

This chain uses TRBV3-1 (or the pseudogene TRBV3-2) with TRBJ2-7, with D maybe TRBD2 (5 bases). Looked up from germline, CDR1 is LGHDT and CDR2 is YNNKEL (reference sequence). V was cut by 0 bases and J by 0 bases, with 9 bases left in between. This CDR3 contains 15 residues. The CDR3: CASSQDERSSYEQYF. The CDR3 DNA sequence: TGTGCCAGCAGCCAAGATGAGCGGAGCTCCTACGAGCAGTACTTC.

This clone was seen only a few times. The J gene is TRBJ2-2, the V gene TRBV7-2; D is possibly TRBD1 (6 bases). Deletions cut 5 bases from V and 4 bases from J, with 14 bases between. CDR1 is SGHTA, CDR2 FQGNSA, per germline. The CDR3 is 15 residues long. CDR3 DNA: TGTGCCAGCAGCACGGACAGCGCTTTCACCGGGGAGCTGTTTTTT. Its protein product is CASSTDSAFTGELFF.

This chain connects TRBV7-6 to TRBJ2-2, with TRBD1 as a possible D gene (5 bases). V lost 5 bases to trimming and J lost 0 bases, with 10 bases between them. CDR3 length: 15 residues. From germline, CDR1 is SGHVS and CDR2 FNYEAQ. The CDR3 nucleotides are TGTGCCAGCAGCGCCTCGACAGCGAACACCGGGGAGCTGTTTTTT. Translation gives CASSASTANTGELFF.

The chain is built from TRBV28 and TRBJ1-2; D gene ambiguous. Germline values: CDR1 MDHEN, CDR2 SYDVKM. The CDR3 spans 12 residues. Trimming stripped 6 bases from V and 4 bases from J, with 9 bases between. As DNA, the CDR3 is TGTGCCAGCAGCCAGGCAGTCTATGGCTACACCTTC. This translates into CASSQAVYGYTF.

J is TRBJ2-3 and V is TRBV6-2 or TRBV6-3, with 12 bases aligning to TRBD2. The CDR3 runs to 16 residues. Unmatched junction bases numbered 9, after V lost 2 bases and J lost 9 bases. The germline CDR1 and CDR2 sequences are MNHEY and SVGEGT. CDR3 region: CASSYPVGLAGFTQYF. The CDR3 coding sequence is TGTGCCAGCAGTTACCCGGTCGGACTAGCGGGGTTCACGCAGTATTTT.

This chain joins TRBV5-4 and TRBJ2-3; TRBD2 aligns across 9 bases. The CDR3 has 15 residues. CDR1 and CDR2 from the germline V gene are SGHNT and YYREEE (reference sequence). J lost 2 bases, V lost 0 bases, and 1 base had no gene match. CDR3 in amino acids: CASSLGLADTDTQYF. The DNA for the CDR3 is TGTGCCAGCAGCTTGGGACTAGCGGACACAGATACGCAGTATTTT.

J is TRBJ1-2 and V is TRBV18; 7 nucleotides align to TRBD1. The CDR3 consists of 14 residues. Per the germline V gene, CDR1 is KGHSH and CDR2 is LQKENI. V lost 6 bases to trimming and J lost 2 bases; unmatched junction nucleotides: 6. DNA for the CDR3: TGTGCCAGCTCCGGGGACAGTCCAAACTATGGCTACACCTTC. This sequence encodes CASSGDSPNYGYTF.

In the case of this clone: One junction end does not reproduce the germline sequence, and a read error may be involved. Other DNA sequences in this sample translate to the same CDR3. This chain links TRBV11-2 with TRBJ2-5; 8 nucleotides agree with TRBD2. The germline CDR1 and CDR2 sequences are SGHAT and FQNNGV. The CDR3 runs to 19 residues. The CDR3 region has the DNA TGTGCCAGCAGCTTAGTGGCCAGGGTGGTCGGGGGGGCCGAGGAGACCCAATACTTC. Translated: CASSLVARVVGGAEETQYF.

The J gene is TRBJ1-5, the V gene TRBV7-8; 10 bases fit TRBD1. There are 15 residues in the CDR3. The V and J ends lost 5 bases and 3 bases, in that order; junction bases with no gene match: 4. Germline CDR1 is SGHVS and CDR2 is FQNEAQ. The CDR3 DNA reads TGTGCCAGCAGCCTGACAGGGGGCTCCAATCAGCCCCAGCATTTT. Protein: CASSLTGGSNQPQHF.

The chain links TRBV30 to TRBJ2-3, with 10 positions matching TRBD2. In germline, CDR1 is GTSNPN, CDR2 SVGIG (reference sequence). The J segment lost 2 bases and the V segment lost 6 bases, leaving 11 bases of the junction unmatched. The CDR3 totals 16 residues. The CDR3 here is CACRTSGLDPTDTQYF. As DNA, the CDR3 is TGTGCCTGTAGGACTAGCGGCTTGGACCCCACAGATACGCAGTATTTT.

The genes are TRBV28 and TRBJ2-7; no definite D call. The V and J ends lost 3 bases and 2 bases respectively, with 8 bases between them. CDR1 and CDR2 (germline): MDHEN, SYDVKM. This CDR3 contains 13 residues. CDR3 region: CASSLGYAYEQYF. Written as DNA, the CDR3 is TGTGCCAGCAGTTTGGGCTACGCCTACGAGCAGTACTTC.

The chain couples TRBV5-1 to TRBJ2-7, with D unresolved. Germline V gives CDR1 SGHRS, CDR2 YFSETQ. V lost 3 bases to trimming and J lost 7 bases, with 17 bases between them. This CDR3 spans 14 amino acids. CDR3 coding DNA: TGCGCCAGCAGCTCGCTTGGTTCCACGGTGGAGCAGTACTTC. Encoded protein: CASSSLGSTVEQYF.

The chain is built from TRBV29-1 and TRBJ2-2; TRBD2 agrees at 8 bases. The V gene end was trimmed by 7 bases and the J gene end by 6 bases; junction bases not matched to a gene: 4. This CDR3 region has 12 residues. Per the germline V gene, CDR1 is SQVTM and CDR2 is ANQGSEA. The CDR3 coding sequence is TGCAGCGCCCACGGGGGGGCCGGGGAGCTGTTTTTT. Translated: CSAHGGAGELFF.

This clone occurred once. V gene TRBV18 combines with J gene TRBJ1-1; D gene ambiguous. From germline, CDR1 is KGHSH and CDR2 LQKENI. This CDR3 spans 15 amino acids. V was pared by 3 bases and J by 0 bases, with 11 bases between. The CDR3 loop reads CASSPIHTMNTEAFF. DNA for the CDR3: TGTGCCAGCTCACCGATACATACAATGAACACTGAAGCTTTCTTT.

V gene TRBV11-3 combines with J gene TRBJ1-2; TRBD1 matches at 7 bases. This CDR3 spans 16 amino acids. From germline, CDR1 is SGHNT and CDR2 YENEEA. Trimming at V came to 0 bases and at J to 3 bases, leaving 7 bases not matched to a gene. As DNA, the CDR3 is TGTGCCAGCAGCTTAGATCCCTCGGGACAGTACTATGGCTACACCTTC. It yields the protein CASSLDPSGQYYGYTF.

This clone was picked up one time. The chain links TRBV2 to TRBJ1-1; TRBD1 aligns across 7 bases. CDR1 SNHLY and CDR2 FYNNEI come from the germline V gene. The CDR3 is 15 residues long. The ends lost 0 bases at V and 7 bases at J; junction bases unmatched: 8. This chain's CDR3 is CASSEAARGFDEAFF. DNA of the CDR3: TGTGCCAGCAGTGAAGCGGCCAGGGGGTTTGATGAAGCTTTCTTT.

The chain employs TRBV7-8 and TRBJ2-3, with unresolved D. The germline gives CDR1 SGHVS, CDR2 FQNEAQ. V gave up 6 bases and J gave up 2 bases, with 9 bases separating them. The CDR3 runs to 13 residues. The CDR3 DNA is TGTGCCAGCAGGAACTACTACACAGATACGCAGTATTTT. It specifies CASRNYYTDTQYF.